The 2 T cell receptor beta chains listed next were all sequenced from one sample in a study of T cell responses to AZD1222 COVID-19 vaccine (dated by TCRdb to about 2021). The receptor library was made with the immunoSEQ multiplex PCR assay. The clones in this table, taken by TCRdb from immuneACCESS, are in-frame only. Not every clone is retained; where verified, under half of the shortfall comes from an unresolved V gene, and the cause of the rest is unknown. Across this sample there are around 120,000 clones, with roughly 84% seen only once. Of the sample, approximately 9.3% falls within the top ten clones. What the time point label conveys for this sample: baseline before first vaccination. This specimen consisted of peripheral blood, obtained on day 0 of AZD1222 vaccination. The source is an adult in good health.

This rearrangement joins TRBV7-9 to TRBJ2-1; 9 bases are shared with TRBD2. The germline gives CDR1 SEHNR, CDR2 FQNEAQ (reference sequence). The CDR3 has 16 residues. V trimming: 6 bases; J trimming: 3 bases; junction bases outside the gene matches: 9. CDR3 in DNA: TGTGCCAGCAGTTATCGCTGTAGCGGGAGCTACAATGAGCAGTTCTTC. Its protein product is CASSYRCSGSYNEQFF.

The chain combines TRBV28 with TRBJ2-6, with D unresolved. Germline V CDR1 and CDR2: MDHEN, SYDVKM. The CDR3 consists of 11 residues. V was pared by 6 bases and J by 5 bases, with 2 bases between. CDR3 amino acids: CASSWANVLTF. CDR3 bases: TGTGCCAGCAGCTGGGCCAACGTCCTGACTTTC.